The clone carrying this T cell receptor beta chain occurred a few times. This entry comes from a study of response to subunit inactivated influenza vaccine. The CDR3 totals 12 residues. With 4 bases removed from V and 4 bases from J, the gap between germline ends came to 8 bases. Per germline, CDR1 SQVTM and CDR2 ANQGSEA. TCRdb re-called the RT-PCR reads with MiXCR, one entry per CDR3 protein. Of around 600,000 distinct CDR3 sequences listed, about 10% were seen once; the top ten hold more than 9.5%. The sample was also linked to a second study, of T cells expressing NK-cell markers. That source reports: 5'RACE template switching with UMIs produced the TCR beta cDNA.

The J gene is TRBJ1-5, the V gene TRBV29-1, with D hard to call. The TCR was taken from a man aged 50 to 60 who received an inactivated influenza vaccine. Sequenced here: PBMCs from blood, sampled on the day of vaccination. CDR3 protein: CSVGSGNQPQHF. CDR3 sequence (DNA): TGCAGCGTTGGGTCCGGGAATCAGCCCCAGCATTTT.